One and the same sample provided the 21 T cell receptor beta chains below, sequenced in a study of identical twins. TCRdb reprocessed the 5' RACE reads with MiXCR, giving one entry per CDR3 protein. The sample has 690,000 or so distinct CDR3 sequences, less than 7% seen once. The material sequenced was naive T cells sorted from blood. These receptors were taken from a man aged 18 to 35 in good health.

There are many counts of this clonotype. The chain couples TRBV7-9 to TRBJ1-5; possible D gene TRBD1, 6 bases. Germline V CDR1 and CDR2: SEHNR, FQNEAQ (reference sequence). CDR3 size: 14 residues. Trimming cost V 9 bases and J 0 bases, with 12 bases left between them. CDR3 bases: TGTGCCAGTGGGGGGGCCGATAGCAATCAGCCCCAGCATTTT. This sequence encodes CASGGADSNQPQHF.

This clonotype was detected ten times or more. The chain employs TRBV20-1 and TRBJ2-3; the D is unclear. Trimming removed 5 bases from V and 11 bases from J, with 11 bases in between. Per the germline V gene, CDR1 is DFQATT and CDR2 is SNEGSKA (reference sequence). This CDR3 spans 10 amino acids. The CDR3 here is CSAALDRQYF. DNA for the CDR3: TGCAGTGCTGCTCTAGATCGGCAGTATTTT.

The table lists this clonotype with many counts. The CDR3 spells CASTRVGEQYF. The CDR3 nucleotides are TGTGCCAGCACCAGGGTTGGCGAGCAGTACTTC. The chain joins TRBV28 to TRBJ2-7, with D maybe TRBD1 (5 bases). The CDR3 totals 11 residues. In germline, CDR1 is MDHEN, CDR2 SYDVKM. The germline V and J ends were trimmed by 7 bases and 6 bases, with 10 bases remaining between them. The full variable domain, its missing parts supplied by reference TRBV28 and TRBJ2-7, is DVKVTQSSRYLVKRTGEKVFLECVQDMDHENMFWYRQDPGLGLRLIYFSYDVKMKEKGDIPEGYSVSREKKERFSLILESASTNQTSMYLCASTRVGEQYFGPGTRLTVT.

This clonotype has only a few counts. The genes are TRBV5-5 and TRBJ2-3; 10 positions match TRBD2. Germline V CDR1 and CDR2: SGHKS, YYEKEE (reference sequence). Unmatched junction bases numbered 8, after V lost 4 bases and J lost 3 bases. The CDR3 has 16 residues. In nucleotides, the CDR3 is TGTGCCAGCAGCGAATTCAGGACTAGCGGAACAGATACGCAGTATTTT. As protein: CASSEFRTSGTDTQYF.

This chain connects TRBV7-9 to TRBJ2-7, with 9 bases aligning to TRBD2. This CDR3 contains 14 residues. V lost 10 bases, J lost 2 bases, and 9 bases stayed unmatched. The germline V gene has CDR1 SEHNR and CDR2 FQNEAQ (reference sequence). The CDR3 sequence: CAIPRAGGAYEQYF. CDR3 coding DNA: TGTGCCATCCCGCGAGCGGGAGGAGCCTACGAGCAGTACTTC.

In this sample, this clonotype turned up many times. The chain couples TRBV12-3 or TRBV12-4 to TRBJ2-3; 10 positions agree with TRBD2. The V and J ends lost 7 bases and 5 bases, in that order; junction bases with no gene match: 9. There are 15 residues in the CDR3. The CDR3 DNA sequence: TGTGCCAGCACCGAAGCGGGAGGGCCTGTAGATACGCAGTATTTT. Amino acid sequence: CASTEAGGPVDTQYF.

Notes on this clonotype: Since no conserved phenylalanine or tryptophan closes the CDR3, a read error is the likely cause. This sequence joins TRBV5-5 and TRBJ1-1; D remains ambiguous. The V end was cut by 2 bases, the J end by 1 base, with 6 bases between. From germline, CDR1 is SGHKS and CDR2 YYEKEE (reference sequence). The CDR3 totals 13 residues. In DNA form, the CDR3 reads TGTGCCAGCAGCTTTACAGCGAACACTGAAGCTTTCTCT. Its translation is CASSFTANTEAFS.

In this sample, this clonotype turned up many times. The chain combines TRBV12-3 or TRBV12-4 with TRBJ1-1; D remains ambiguous. The CDR3 loop spans 15 amino acids. The V end lost 7 bases, the J end lost 0 bases, and 15 bases lay between the germline ends. The CDR3 loop is CASTHHGGVNTEAFF. In DNA, the CDR3 is TGTGCCAGCACTCACCACGGTGGAGTGAACACTGAAGCTTTCTTT.

This chain connects TRBV28 to TRBJ2-4; 8 bases map to TRBD1. Germline V gene lookup returns CDR1 MDHEN and CDR2 SYDVKM. The CDR3 covers 15 residues. The J segment lost 5 bases and the V segment lost 6 bases, leaving 9 bases of the junction unmatched. The CDR3 DNA sequence: TGTGCCAGCAGCTGGGACAGGCGATCCCAAAACATTCAGTACTTC. Residues: CASSWDRRSQNIQYF.

This clonotype was observed at least ten times. The chain has TRBV25-1 and TRBJ1-5; possibly TRBD1 for D (5 bases). The V gene's germline CDR1 is MGHDK and CDR2 SYGVNS. Trimming stripped 2 bases from V and 6 bases from J, with 11 bases between. The CDR3 length is 14 residues. In DNA, the CDR3 is TGTGCCAGCAGTGAACTACAGGAAGGTCAGCCCCAGCATTTT. It encodes CASSELQEGQPQHF.

This clonotype was counted only a few times. The chain's CDR3 is CATPGLAGADTQYF. The DNA of the CDR3 is TGTGCCACCCCTGGGCTAGCGGGAGCAGATACGCAGTATTTT. V and J are TRBV7-9 and TRBJ2-3, with 10 bases identical to TRBD2. The CDR3 spans 14 residues. V gave up 10 bases and J gave up 4 bases; unmatched junction bases: 8. Germline CDR1 reads SEHNR; CDR2 reads FQNEAQ (reference sequence). Supplemented by reference TRBV7-9 and TRBJ2-3, the full variable domain reads DTGVSQNPRHKITKRGQNVTFRCDPISEHNRLYWYRQTLGQGPEFLTYFQNEAQLEKSRLLSDRFSAERPKGSFSTLEIQRTEQGDSAMYLCATPGLAGADTQYFGPGTRLTVL.

This clonotype turned up a few times. The chain joins TRBV18 to TRBJ2-5; weak D call: TRBD1 (6 bases). The CDR3 loop spans 16 amino acids. CDR1 is KGHSH, CDR2 LQKENI, per germline. The V end lost 4 bases, the J end lost 1 base, and 16 bases lay between the germline ends. CDR3 sequence (DNA): TGTGCCAGCTCACTAGCCGGGACACCTTTCCAAGAGACCCAGTACTTC. It is translated as CASSLAGTPFQETQYF.

Concerning this clonotype itself: A much larger clone sits a single nucleotide away, making a read error possible. The chain combines TRBV3-1 with TRBJ1-4; D is unresolved. From germline, CDR1 is LGHDT and CDR2 YNNKEL (reference sequence). The CDR3 covers 11 residues. Trimming left V 4 bases short and J 4 bases short, with 1 base between. The DNA for the CDR3 is TGTGCCAGCAGCCGTAATGAAAAACTGTTTTTT. It encodes CASSRNEKLFF.

This clonotype was picked up many times. V and J are TRBV5-6 and TRBJ2-1; no definite D call. Deletions cut 0 bases from V and 6 bases from J, with 10 bases between. The CDR3 loop spans 14 amino acids. The germline CDR1 and CDR2 sequences are SGHDT and YYEEEE. The CDR3 DNA follows: TGTGCCAGCAGCTTGGCGCCCCCGGGCAATGAGCAGTTCTTC. This codes for CASSLAPPGNEQFF.

This clonotype was detected ten times or more. The chain recombines TRBV4-2 with TRBJ2-1, with 9 bases identical to TRBD2. Looked up from germline, CDR1 is LGHNA and CDR2 is YNFKEQ. V shed 6 bases, J shed 0 bases, and the junction held 6 bases outside the gene matches. The length of the CDR3 is 16 residues. The CDR3 nucleotides are TGTGCCAGCAGTTACCTTAGCGGGAGCTCCTACAATGAGCAGTTCTTC. It is translated as CASSYLSGSSYNEQFF.

This clonotype was seen a handful of times. This sequence joins TRBV3-1 and TRBJ2-3, with 8 bases aligning to TRBD1. The CDR3 totals 16 residues. V lost 6 bases to trimming and J lost 6 bases; unmatched junction nucleotides: 14. The germline V gene has CDR1 LGHDT and CDR2 YNNKEL (reference sequence). The CDR3 coding sequence is TGTGCCAGCAGGCAAACACTGGGACAGGTCACGGATACGCAGTATTTT. Amino acid sequence: CASRQTLGQVTDTQYF.

This clonotype occurred many times. This sequence joins TRBV4-3 and TRBJ2-3; weak D call: TRBD2 (6 bases). The ends were cut back, 1 base at V and 4 bases at J, with 6 bases in the middle. From germline, CDR1 is LGHNA and CDR2 YSLEER. There are 13 residues in the CDR3. The CDR3 DNA follows: TGCGCCAGCAGCCAAGCGGGGGCAGATACGCAGTATTTT. Residues: CASSQAGADTQYF.

J is TRBJ1-5 and V is TRBV27; perhaps TRBD1 as D (6 bases). V lost 0 bases and J lost 6, with 12 bases in between. The germline CDR1 and CDR2 sequences are MNHEY and SMNVEV (reference sequence). This CDR3 is built from 15 residues. The chain's CDR3 is CASSLSTGRGQPQHF. The CDR3 coding sequence is TGTGCCAGCAGTTTATCCACAGGGAGAGGTCAGCCCCAGCATTTT.

This clonotype showed up just a few times. The chain joins TRBV7-8 to TRBJ2-1, with 7 positions matching TRBD2. This CDR3 region has 14 residues. Germline V gene sequence: CDR1 SGHVS, CDR2 FQNEAQ. J was trimmed by 6 bases and V by 5 bases; bases with no gene match: 7. CDR3 amino acids: CASSPGRTSNEQFF. For the CDR3, the DNA is TGTGCCAGCAGCCCTGGTCGGACTAGCAATGAGCAGTTCTTC.

At least ten counts were recorded for this clonotype. This rearrangement joins TRBV29-1 to TRBJ2-7; D not resolved. Trimming cost V 7 bases and J 0 bases, with 16 bases left between them. The CDR3 sequence is 14 residues long. Germline lookup yields CDR1 SQVTM and CDR2 ANQGSEA. CDR3 sequence: CSALVANHSYEQYF. The CDR3 DNA is TGCAGCGCCCTGGTAGCCAACCACTCCTACGAGCAGTACTTC.

The chain combines TRBV27 with TRBJ1-6, with 9 bases aligning to TRBD1. CDR1 is MNHEY, CDR2 SMNVEV, per germline (reference sequence). The V and J ends lost 3 bases and 7 bases, in that order; junction bases with no gene match: 1. CDR3 length: 14 amino acids. The CDR3 protein is CASSFTGGNSPLHF. The CDR3 DNA is TGTGCCAGCAGTTTCACAGGGGGCAATTCACCCCTCCACTTT.